This entry lists 13 T cell receptor beta chains sequenced from one sample in a study of T-cell memory formation after mild COVID-19. Via MiXCR, TCRdb re-called the 5' RACE reads, giving one row per CDR3 protein. The sample contains some 190,000 distinct CDR3 sequences, roughly 17% of which appear only once. The material sequenced was PBMCs or a T cell subset sorted from them (not recorded which). Receptors were obtained from an adult woman who had mild COVID-19 (a few samples of this study predate the infection). Cell type and time point are not known.

The chain uses TRBV7-9 and TRBJ2-4; TRBD2 matches 8 bases. V lost 10 bases, J lost 1 base, and 9 bases stayed unmatched. Germline V gene sequence: CDR1 SEHNR, CDR2 FQNEAQ (reference sequence). CDR3 length: 15 residues. This chain's CDR3 is CAIDSGSRAKNIQYF. The CDR3 bases are TGTGCCATCGACAGCGGGAGCCGGGCCAAAAACATTCAGTACTTC.

This clonotype has more than one count but fewer than ten. This sequence joins TRBV24-1 and TRBJ1-2, with a weak D call TRBD1 (5 bases). Trimming left V 4 bases short and J 1 base short, with 15 bases between. The CDR3 spans 16 residues. Germline CDR1 KGHDR, CDR2 SFDVKD. CDR3 amino acids: CATSDPRPGHNYGYTF. The CDR3, as DNA: TGTGCCACCAGTGACCCGCGGCCGGGGCATAACTATGGCTACACCTTC.

The chain links TRBV20-1 to TRBJ2-1; 14 nucleotides match TRBD2. Germline trimming cut 3 bases from V and 4 bases from J; bases unmatched to any gene: 2. Per germline, CDR1 DFQATT and CDR2 SNEGSKA (reference sequence). This CDR3 spans 15 amino acids. In DNA, the CDR3 is TGCAGTGCTAGGACTAGCGGGGGGGCATACAATGAGCAGTTCTTC. Translated: CSARTSGGAYNEQFF.

This clonotype turned up a few times. The V gene is TRBV5-1, the J gene TRBJ1-1, with a weak D call TRBD1 (6 bases). Trimming cost V 1 base and J 6 bases, with 13 bases left between them. The CDR3 is made up of 14 amino acids. Germline V CDR1 and CDR2: SGHRS, YFSETQ. The CDR3 coding sequence is TGCGCCAGCAGCTTGATGATAGAGGGGGCTGAAGCTTTCTTT. Translated: CASSLMIEGAEAFF.

This clonotype was counted between two and nine times. V usage is TRBV7-2 and J usage is TRBJ2-2; 10 nucleotides agree with TRBD2. CDR3 length: 16 amino acids. The germline gives CDR1 SGHTA, CDR2 FQGNSA. J gave up 0 bases and V 5 bases, and 3 bases lay outside the gene matches. CDR3 bases: TGTGCCAGCAGCCCTGGACTAGCGGCGAACACCGGGGAGCTGTTTTTT. Encoded protein: CASSPGLAANTGELFF.

The chain recombines TRBV9 with TRBJ2-7, with a weak D call TRBD1 (5 bases). Deletions cut 4 bases from V and 0 bases from J, with 14 bases between. The CDR3 has 15 amino acids. Looked up from germline, CDR1 is SGDLS and CDR2 is YYNGEE. The CDR3: CASSRGRDPSYEQYF. The CDR3 bases are TGTGCCAGCAGCAGGGGCCGCGACCCCTCCTACGAGCAGTACTTC.

This clonotype was observed many times. This chain links TRBV9 with TRBJ2-2; D is possibly TRBD2 (6 bases). The V and J ends lost 4 bases and 5 bases respectively, with 21 bases between them. The length of the CDR3 is 17 residues. The V gene's germline CDR1 is SGDLS and CDR2 YYNGEE. The CDR3 sequence is CASSLQDWGRWTGELFF. Here the CDR3 DNA reads TGTGCCAGCAGCCTCCAAGATTGGGGGAGGTGGACCGGGGAGCTGTTTTTT.

This clonotype was counted only a few times. The rearrangement links TRBV5-1 to TRBJ1-1, with D uncertain. With 0 bases removed from V and 2 bases from J, the gap between germline ends came to 8 bases. Germline V gene sequence: CDR1 SGHRS, CDR2 YFSETQ. There are 14 residues in the CDR3. The CDR3 nucleotides read TGCGCCAGCAGCTTGGTGGGCAGCAACACTGAAGCTTTCTTT. Residues: CASSLVGSNTEAFF.

This chain links TRBV15 with TRBJ1-2; D is ambiguous. Germline V lookup: CDR1 LNHNV, CDR2 YYDKDF (reference sequence). The CDR3 loop spans 15 amino acids. V lost 0 bases and J lost 6, with 14 bases in between. DNA of the CDR3: TGTGCCACCAGCAGAGATCTTGAGGGCGGTGATGGCTACACCTTC. Its protein product is CATSRDLEGGDGYTF.

The chain employs TRBV3-1 and TRBJ2-3; TRBD2 agrees at 7 bases. The CDR3 totals 16 residues. V lost 2 bases to trimming and J lost 1 base; unmatched junction nucleotides: 6. The germline V gene has CDR1 LGHDT and CDR2 YNNKEL (reference sequence). The CDR3 sequence: CASSQPPSGGTDTQYF. The CDR3 coding sequence is TGTGCCAGCAGCCAACCTCCTAGCGGAGGCACAGATACGCAGTATTTT.

The sample holds a few counts of this clonotype. This rearrangement joins TRBV12-3 or TRBV12-4 to TRBJ1-1; D may be TRBD1 (6 bases). The CDR3 contains 13 residues. Trimming removed 6 bases at V and 7 bases at J, with 15 bases between. CDR3 in DNA: TGTGCCAGCAGACTAGGGGGGACGAGTGAAGCTTTCTTT. Translation: CASRLGGTSEAFF.

V is TRBV5-1 and J is TRBJ2-3, with 16 bases fitting TRBD2. Per the germline V gene, CDR1 is SGHRS and CDR2 is YFSETQ. This CDR3 is 19 amino acids long. Trimming at V came to 2 bases and at J to 5 bases, leaving 11 bases not matched to a gene. The CDR3 sequence is CASSLAGTSGGAFVDTQYF. The DNA of the CDR3 is TGCGCCAGCAGCTTAGCCGGGACTAGCGGGGGGGCCTTTGTAGATACGCAGTATTTT.

This clonotype turned up a few times. The J gene is TRBJ2-2, the V gene TRBV5-5; 8 bases are shared with TRBD2. With 5 bases clipped from V and 4 bases from J, the junction kept 10 bases outside the gene matches. Per the germline V gene, CDR1 is SGHKS and CDR2 is YYEKEE (reference sequence). The CDR3 has 16 residues. CDR3 sequence reads: CASRGVAGRVTGELFF. DNA for the CDR3: TGTGCCAGCAGAGGCGTAGCGGGACGGGTCACCGGGGAGCTGTTTTTT.